This T cell receptor (beta chain) comes out of a study of cytotoxic CD8 clonotypes in ibrutinib-treated CLL. Details on this clone: Antigen unknown.

This CDR3 region has 12 residues. The ends were cut back, 2 bases at V and 4 bases at J, with 4 bases in the middle. The germline CDR1 and CDR2 sequences are SGHRS and YFSETQ. Study findings and constraints: Public clonotypes (which were uncommon) either contracted or remained stable on treatment. Baseline levels were approached again at progression, after clonality had risen at ibrutinib response.

This table comes from immunoSEQ multiplex PCR, and its TCRdb copy is limited to in-frame clones, with some not included. The sample has a few hundred thousand clones; 80% are singletons. The clonotype originates from a human donor with chronic lymphocytic leukemia. Sequenced here: PBMCs, sampled before ibrutinib treatment. The rearrangement links TRBV5-1 to TRBJ2-1; no clear D gene. CDR3 sequence: CASSLLYNEQFF. DNA of the CDR3: TGCGCCAGCAGCTTATTATACAATGAGCAGTTCTTC.